This T cell receptor beta chain was profiled in a study of blood T cell repertoires in COVID-19. Study at large: Samples of COVID-19 (acute and convalescent) were obtained from the United States, Italy and Spain.

Sequencing used immunoSEQ multiplex PCR; TCRdb keeps in-frame clones, though not all of them. The table includes over 85,000 clones, about 90% detected once. The CDR3 runs 13 residues. V dropped 3 bases and J dropped 5 bases, with 10 bases sitting between them. The germline gives CDR1 SGHAT, CDR2 FQNNGV. The sample was peripheral blood. This sequence was found in a man between 65 and 80 years old with acute or convalescent COVID-19. The rearrangement joins TRBV11-2 to TRBJ2-5, with D hard to call. The CDR3 DNA follows: TGTGCCAGCAGCTTGTCTCCTTTGGAGACCCAGTACTTC. Translated, it gives CASSLSPLETQYF.